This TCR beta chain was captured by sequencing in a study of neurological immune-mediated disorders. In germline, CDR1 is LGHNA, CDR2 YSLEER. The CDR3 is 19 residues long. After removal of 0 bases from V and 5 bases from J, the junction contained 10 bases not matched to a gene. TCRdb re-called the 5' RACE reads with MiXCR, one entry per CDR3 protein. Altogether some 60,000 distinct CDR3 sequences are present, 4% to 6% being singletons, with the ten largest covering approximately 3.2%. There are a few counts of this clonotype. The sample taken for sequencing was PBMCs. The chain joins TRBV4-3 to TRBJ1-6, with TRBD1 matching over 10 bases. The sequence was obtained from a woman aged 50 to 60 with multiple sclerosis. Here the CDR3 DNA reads TGCGCCAGCAGCCAAGATCTTGACAGGGGGCGCGCAGATAATTCACCCCTCCACTTT. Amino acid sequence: CASSQDLDRGRADNSPLHF.